This T cell receptor (beta chain) was profiled in a study of control samples from healthy donors and cancer patients. This clone was found once. One junction end does not reproduce the germline sequence, and a read error may be involved. This CDR3 region has 16 residues. Germline CDR1 and CDR2: LGHDT and YNNKEL (reference sequence). TCRdb keeps only in-frame clones here, not all; method: immunoSEQ multiplex PCR. The sample carries about 27,000 clones, roughly 91% recorded once. The chain couples TRBV3-1 (or the pseudogene TRBV3-2) to TRBJ2-1; TRBD1 matches 7 bases. Sample: PBMCs. This sequence was found in a man over 45 with lung cancer. CDR3 coding DNA: TGTGCCAGCAGTCAAGAGGGGGCTATCTCCTACAATGAGCAGTTCTTC. It specifies CASSQEGAISYNEQFF.